This TCR beta chain stems from a study of sequential checkpoint blockade in melanoma. Trimming removed 4 bases at V and 3 bases at J, with 8 bases between. The CDR3 is made up of 12 amino acids. Per the germline V gene, CDR1 is SGHRS and CDR2 is YFSETQ. Treatment indicated: randomized to nivolumab then ipilimumab (arm A) or the reverse (arm B). No patient had prior DNA-damaging chemotherapy. Live CD3+CD8+ CD19− CD56− cells were sorted from PBMCs. Profiled with immunoSEQ multiplex PCR; TCRdb holds only in-frame clones, not every one. The table shows approximately 29,000 clones, with approximately 83% occurring only once.

This specimen consisted of CD8+ T cells sorted from blood (inferred from file names), obtained from a patient given nivolumab and ipilimumab in sequence. The chain recombines TRBV5-1 with TRBJ2-7, with D perhaps matching TRBD1 (6 bases). The receptor's source is a human donor with melanoma. The DNA of the CDR3 is TGCGCCAGCAGCCCGGACAGCTACGAGCAGTACTTC. It is translated as CASSPDSYEQYF.